Presented here are 9 T cell receptor beta chains from one specimen sequenced in a study of blood T cells in healthy people across ages. The second PCR ran about 6 to 11 cycles with a sample-barcoded 5' primer and J-beta primers. TCRdb reprocessed the 5' RACE reads via MiXCR and lists one record per CDR3 protein. The sample lists around 780,000 distinct CDR3 sequences, around 24% occurring once. The same data also went into a second study, on T cells of mothers and their children.

The specimen was blood. These receptors all stem from a boy younger than 18 in good health.

This clonotype showed up just a few times. CDR3: CASSQARGQNEQYF. As DNA, the CDR3 is TGCGCCAGCAGCCAAGCGAGGGGTCAGAACGAGCAGTACTTC. V is TRBV4-1 and J is TRBJ2-7; the D gene could be TRBD1 or TRBD2 (5 bases each). The CDR3 loop spans 14 amino acids. V was trimmed by 1 base and J by 5 bases, leaving 12 bases between them. Germline V gene lookup returns CDR1 MGHRA and CDR2 YSYEKL.

This sequence joins TRBV7-2 and TRBJ2-5; 7 bases align to TRBD1. Germline lookup yields CDR1 SGHTA and CDR2 FQGNSA. This CDR3 is built from 13 residues. The V segment lost 2 bases and the J segment 10 bases; nucleotides outside the gene matches: 7. The CDR3 is CASSLTGARDQYF. The CDR3 bases are TGTGCCAGCAGCTTAACAGGGGCTAGGGACCAGTACTTC. The full variable domain, with the rest looked up from reference TRBV7-2 and TRBJ2-5, is GAGVSQSPSNKVTEKGKDVELRCDPISGHTALYWYRQSLGQGLEFLIYFQGNSAPDKSGLPSDRFSAERTGGSVSTLTIQRTQQEDSAVYLCASSLTGARDQYFGPGTRLLVL.

CDR3 amino acids: CASGPRDGPYEQYF. DNA for the CDR3: TGTGCCAGCGGACCAAGGGACGGCCCCTACGAGCAGTACTTC. The genes are TRBV11-1 and TRBJ2-7, with D perhaps given as TRBD1 or TRBD2 (5 bases each). Germline V lookup: CDR1 SGHAT, CDR2 FQDESV (reference sequence). This CDR3 is 14 amino acids long. Trimming pared 8 bases from V and 2 bases from J, leaving 16 bases between.

This clonotype was seen a handful of times. The J gene is TRBJ1-1, the V gene TRBV20-1, with D unresolved. Germline CDR1 reads DFQATT; CDR2 reads SNEGSKA (reference sequence). The V and J ends lost 6 bases and 4 bases respectively, with 18 bases between them. This CDR3 spans 14 amino acids. CDR3 loop: CSAIIGRPGTEAFF. CDR3 nucleotides: TGCAGTGCCATAATCGGGAGGCCAGGCACTGAAGCTTTCTTT.

The gene calls are TRBV6-6 and TRBJ2-2, with 7 bases identical to TRBD1. The germline V gene has CDR1 MNHNY and CDR2 SVGAGI (reference sequence). V shed 5 bases and J 8 bases; nucleotides not matched to a gene: 11. The CDR3 runs to 15 residues. The CDR3 sequence: CASSQRTGGMGELFF. CDR3 nucleotides: TGTGCCAGCAGTCAAAGGACAGGTGGTATGGGGGAGCTGTTTTTT.

The chain employs TRBV12-3 or TRBV12-4 and TRBJ2-7, with D unclear. Trimming cost V 3 bases and J 0 bases, with 15 bases left between them. This CDR3 spans 16 amino acids. CDR3 in DNA: TGTGCCAGCAGTTTTAGTTGGGCCGATCCCTCCTACGAGCAGTACTTC. It is translated as CASSFSWADPSYEQYF.

CDR3 nucleotides: TGTGCCAGCAGCTTACGCCAGACCGCTGGGGCCAACGTCCTGACTTTC. Encoded protein: CASSLRQTAGANVLTF. This chain uses TRBV7-9 with TRBJ2-6; D unclear. V was pared by 2 bases and J by 2 bases, with 10 bases between. Germline V gene lookup returns CDR1 SEHNR and CDR2 FQNEAQ (reference sequence). The CDR3 consists of 16 residues.

V is TRBV7-2 and J is TRBJ2-5, with 7 nucleotides matching TRBD2. With V trimmed by 4 bases and J by 7 bases, 9 bases remained unmatched. The CDR3 sequence is 14 residues long. Germline loops: CDR1 SGHTA, CDR2 FQGNSA. CDR3 in DNA: TGTGCCAGCAGCTCGGGGGGTAGGCGCGGGACCCAGTACTTC. It encodes CASSSGGRRGTQYF.

This clonotype was observed a handful of times. V is TRBV30 and J is TRBJ2-5; a weak D match, TRBD2 (7 bases). The V and J ends lost 8 bases and 4 bases respectively, with 17 bases between them. Germline loops: CDR1 GTSNPN, CDR2 SVGIG (reference sequence). CDR3 length: 13 amino acids. The CDR3 sequence is CATGRDKVETQYF. CDR3 in DNA: TGTGCCACGGGGAGGGACAAGGTAGAGACCCAGTACTTC.